These T cell receptor beta chains were read from a single sample in a study of cytomegalovirus exposure and HLA in healthy donors. The method was immunoSEQ multiplex PCR; TCRdb's version includes in-frame clones alone and lacks a portion of them. The listing records 40,000 to 45,000 clones. The sample comprised PBMCs. The receptors derive from a man aged 30-40 years in good health and CMV-seronegative. Both conserved end residues are part of each CDR3. The D gene is left open where the match is weak.

D	J	V	CDR3	DNA
-	TRBJ2-2	TRBV12-5	CASGSVGELFF	TGTGCTAGTGGTTCTGTCGGGGAGCTGTTTTTT
TRBD2	TRBJ2-1	TRBV6-6	CASSETSGYNEQFF	TGTGCCAGCAGCGAAACTAGCGGCTACAATGAGCAGTTCTTC
TRBD1	TRBJ2-2	TRBV11-3	CASSPGTGTGELFF	TGTGCCAGCAGCCCCGGGACAGGGACCGGGGAGCTGTTTTTT
TRBD2	TRBJ2-2	TRBV7-2	CASSSSSGSTGELFF	TGTGCCAGCAGCTCGTCTAGCGGGTCTACCGGGGAGCTGTTTTTT
TRBD1	TRBJ2-7	TRBV27	CASSFLKQQGGTGEQYF	TGTGCCAGCAGTTTCCTTAAACAACAGGGGGGAACGGGCGAGCAGTACTTC
TRBD1	TRBJ2-2	TRBV27	CASRRPGQGNTGELFF	TGTGCCAGCCGACGACCGGGACAGGGGAACACCGGGGAGCTGTTTTTT
-	TRBJ1-5	TRBV2	CASSEGGTGRQPQHF	TGTGCCAGCAGTGAAGGGGGTACAGGGCGTCAGCCCCAGCATTTT
TRBD2	TRBJ2-1	TRBV6-5	CASSPTSGGDNEQFF	TGTGCCAGCAGCCCCACTAGCGGGGGCGACAATGAGCAGTTCTTC
-	TRBJ1-2	TRBV6-1	CASRHGESYGYTF	TGTGCCAGCAGGCACGGGGAGAGCTATGGCTACACCTTC
-	TRBJ2-7	TRBV11-2	CASTQSHEQYF	TGTGCCAGCACCCAGTCCCACGAGCAGTACTTC
-	TRBJ1-1	TRBV6-5	CASRNNRNTEAFF	TGTGCCAGCAGGAACAACAGGAACACTGAAGCTTTCTTT
TRBD1	TRBJ1-4	TRBV10-2	CASSQGAIEKLFF	TGCGCCAGCAGTCAGGGGGCGATTGAAAAACTGTTTTTT
TRBD2	TRBJ2-3	TRBV5-6	CASSKGWRESSDTQYF	TGTGCCAGCAGTAAGGGCTGGCGGGAGTCCTCAGATACGCAGTATTTT
-	TRBJ1-1	TRBV20-1	CSAPGPAVWFF	TGCAGTGCCCCTGGGCCAGCAGTATGGTTCTTT
TRBD2	TRBJ2-7	TRBV4-2	CASSQDDIGWSGAEQYF	TGTGCCAGCAGCCAAGACGATATAGGGTGGAGCGGGGCCGAGCAGTACTTC
-	TRBJ1-6	TRBV14	CASSPDSPAGNSPLHF	TGTGCCAGCAGCCCAGATAGCCCGGCGGGGAATTCACCCCTCCACTTT
TRBD2	TRBJ2-1	TRBV9	CASSVGLAGGNEQFF	TGTGCCAGCAGCGTCGGACTAGCGGGGGGCAATGAGCAGTTCTTC
-	TRBJ1-3	TRBV19	CASSTPGAKAGNTIYF	TGTGCCAGTAGTACCCCTGGGGCAAAGGCTGGAAACACCATATATTTT
-	TRBJ1-2	TRBV20-1	CSARSDYGYTF	TGCAGTGCTAGATCGGACTATGGCTACACCTTC
TRBD2	TRBJ2-7	TRBV10-3	CAISESRLAGANQYF	TGTGCCATCAGTGAGTCGCGACTAGCGGGGGCGAACCAGTACTTC
TRBD1	TRBJ2-2	TRBV6-1	CATVPGQGATGELFF	TGTGCCACCGTCCCGGGACAGGGTGCCACCGGGGAGCTGTTTTTT
TRBD1	TRBJ1-6	TRBV7-2	CASSLARQGWGSPLHF	TGTGCCAGCAGCTTAGCTCGACAGGGCTGGGGTTCACCCCTACACTTT
-	TRBJ2-7	TRBV5-1	CASSPRYRETSYEQYF	TGCGCCAGCAGCCCCAGGTACAGGGAGACTTCCTACGAGCAGTACTTC
TRBD1	TRBJ1-5	TRBV12-5	CASGTGQGNQPQHF	TGTGCTAGTGGCACCGGACAGGGCAATCAGCCCCAGCATTTT
-	TRBJ1-1	TRBV6-5	CASSPPLEGMSAFF	TGTGCCAGCAGCCCCCCGTTGGAGGGGATGTCGGCTTTCTTT
-	TRBJ1-6	TRBV2	CASSEAWQDSPLHF	TGTGCCAGCAGTGAAGCGTGGCAGGATTCACCCCTCCACTTT
-	TRBJ2-7	TRBV30	CAWGGPRGQYF	TGTGCCTGGGGGGGCCCACGCGGGCAGTACTTC
-	TRBJ1-1	TRBV6-6	CASLWGHEAFF	TGTGCCAGCCTATGGGGGCATGAAGCTTTCTTT
-	TRBJ2-1	TRBV27	CASSSGPTNEQFF	TGTGCCAGCTCCTCAGGGCCTACGAATGAGCAGTTCTTC
TRBD1	TRBJ2-5	TRBV7-9	CASSFVRGRGLETQYF	TGTGCCAGCAGCTTTGTTAGGGGCAGGGGGCTGGAGACCCAGTACTTC
TRBD1	TRBJ2-5	TRBV5-1	CASSLDRGETQYF	TGCGCCAGCAGCTTGGACAGGGGAGAGACCCAGTACTTC
-	TRBJ2-1	TRBV4-2	CASSQAVANSYNEQFF	TGTGCCAGCAGCCAAGCGGTAGCGAACTCCTACAATGAGCAGTTCTTC
-	TRBJ2-2	TRBV5-1	CASSLTGDTGELFF	TGCGCCAGCAGCTTGACGGGAGACACCGGGGAGCTGTTTTTT
TRBD2	TRBJ2-3	TRBV19	CASSRTSGTTSTDTQYF	TGTGCCAGTAGTAGGACTAGCGGGACAACTAGCACAGATACGCAGTATTTT
-	TRBJ1-5	TRBV4-1	CASSQDLTGHNQPQHF	TGCGCCAGCAGCCAAGATTTGACAGGCCACAATCAGCCCCAGCATTTT
TRBD1	TRBJ1-2	TRBV5-1	CASSRGQGALDYGYTF	TGCGCCAGCAGCAGGGGACAGGGGGCGCTTGACTATGGCTACACCTTC